These 31 T cell receptor beta chains were sequenced from one sample in a study of early T cells in non-severe SARS-CoV-2 infection. TCRdb ran MiXCR on the 5' RACE reads and lists one entry per CDR3 protein. Counted here are roughly 58,000 distinct CDR3 sequences, approximately 12% occurring once; the ten biggest clones make up around 1.4%. Material for sequencing was whole blood. All receptors come from an adult who was a healthcare worker with PCR-confirmed SARS-CoV-2 infection or an uninfected control (not recorded which).

At least ten counts were recorded for this clonotype. V gene TRBV30 combines with J gene TRBJ2-1; 12 positions match TRBD2. The germline V gene has CDR1 GTSNPN and CDR2 SVGIG (reference sequence). There are 15 residues in the CDR3. J gave up 8 bases and V 2 bases, and 7 bases lay outside the gene matches. Written as DNA, the CDR3 is TGTGCCTGGAGTCCTCTAGCGGGGGGGCCGTATGAGCAGTTCTTC. Amino acid sequence: CAWSPLAGGPYEQFF. The full variable domain, completed using reference TRBV30 and TRBJ2-1, is SQTIHQWPATLVQPVGSPLSLECTVEGTSNPNLYWYRQAAGRGLQLLFYSVGIGQISSEVPQNLSASRPQDRQFILSSKKLLLSDSGFYLCAWSPLAGGPYEQFFGPGTRLTVL.

The chain employs TRBV28 and TRBJ2-3; 8 bases match TRBD2. The CDR3 loop spans 14 amino acids. CDR1 is MDHEN, CDR2 SYDVKM, per germline. V was pared by 7 bases and J by 10 bases, with 13 bases of the junction left unmatched. CDR3 DNA sequence: TGTGCCAGCATGCTAGCGGGTGGTGCCCTTCCGCAGTATTTT. This translates into CASMLAGGALPQYF.

This clonotype was observed at least ten times. The V and J genes are TRBV6-5 and TRBJ1-4; 7 bases are shared with TRBD1. Looked up from germline, CDR1 is MNHEY and CDR2 is SVGAGI. V lost 6 bases and J lost 8; bases outside the gene matches: 12. The CDR3 length is 15 residues. The CDR3 is CASRKSQGPAEKLFF. The CDR3 DNA reads as TGTGCCAGCAGGAAATCACAGGGGCCAGCGGAAAAACTGTTTTTT.

This clonotype was seen a handful of times. The chain couples TRBV3-1 to TRBJ1-2; no firm D call. The CDR3 covers 11 residues. The V end lost 7 bases, the J end lost 8 bases, and 11 bases lay between the germline ends. Germline CDR1 is LGHDT and CDR2 is YNNKEL (reference sequence). CDR3 coding DNA: TGTGCCAGCAATGGATTGGGAGGCTACACCTTC. It yields the protein CASNGLGGYTF. Drawing the rest from reference TRBV3-1 and TRBJ1-2, the complete variable domain is DTAVSQTPKYLVTQMGNDKSIKCEQNLGHDTMYWYKQDSKKFLKIMFSYNNKELIINETVPNRFSPKSPDKAHLNLHINSLELGDSAVYFCASNGLGGYTFGSGTRLTVV.

There are a few counts of this clonotype. The chain joins TRBV12-3 or TRBV12-4 to TRBJ2-5; 13 nucleotides align to TRBD2. V shed 6 bases and J 2 bases; nucleotides not matched to a gene: 3. The CDR3 has 15 residues. CDR3 in amino acids: CASSGLAGAQETQYF. In nucleotides, the CDR3 is TGTGCCAGCAGCGGACTAGCGGGGGCACAAGAGACCCAGTACTTC.

The chain employs TRBV11-2 and TRBJ2-6, with 8 bases lining up with TRBD1. J lost 2 bases, V lost 5 bases, and 11 bases had no gene match. The CDR3 has 18 amino acids. Germline V CDR1 and CDR2: SGHAT, FQNNGV. This chain's CDR3 is CASSATQGAQTGANVLTF. The CDR3, as DNA: TGTGCCAGCAGCGCGACCCAGGGGGCGCAGACTGGGGCCAACGTCCTGACTTTC.

This chain connects TRBV7-9 to TRBJ2-7; either TRBD1 or TRBD2 may fit D (6 bases each). Per the germline V gene, CDR1 is SEHNR and CDR2 is FQNEAQ (reference sequence). Trimming shortened V by 3 bases and J by 1 base, and 13 bases separated the two germline ends. The CDR3 is made up of 15 amino acids. The CDR3 DNA is TGTGCCAGCAGCTTTGTAGGAGGGGGTTCCTACGAGCAGTACTTC. This translates into CASSFVGGGSYEQYF. Filled out from reference TRBV7-9 and TRBJ2-7, the complete variable domain reads DTGVSQNPRHKITKRGQNVTFRCDPISEHNRLYWYRQTLGQGPEFLTYFQNEAQLEKSRLLSDRFSAERPKGSFSTLEIQRTEQGDSAMYLCASSFVGGGSYEQYFGPGTRLTVT.

The gene calls are TRBV29-1 and TRBJ2-3, with 10 bases fitting TRBD1. Germline CDR1 SQVTM, CDR2 ANQGSEA. Germline trimming cut 6 bases from V and 6 bases from J; bases unmatched to any gene: 9. The CDR3 is 14 amino acids. The CDR3 region is CSVQRQGASDTQYF. CDR3 DNA: TGCAGCGTACAAAGACAGGGGGCCTCGGATACGCAGTATTTT.

This clonotype has just a few counts. The chain recombines TRBV29-1 with TRBJ1-1; D is unclear. CDR1 is SQVTM and CDR2 is ANQGSEA in the germline V gene. V was cut by 6 bases and J by 1 base, with 9 bases left in between. There are 12 residues in the CDR3. CDR3 sequence: CSVKRWNTEAFF. The CDR3 region has the DNA TGCAGCGTCAAACGGTGGAACACTGAAGCTTTCTTT.

In this sample, this clonotype turned up many times. The rearrangement joins TRBV29-1 to TRBJ2-1; TRBD2 agrees at 8 bases. Trimming cost V 1 base and J 2 bases; bases outside gene matches: 4. The CDR3 contains 15 residues. Germline V gene sequence: CDR1 SQVTM, CDR2 ANQGSEA. The CDR3 loop reads CSVEGYGGAYNEQFF. The DNA for the CDR3 is TGCAGCGTTGAAGGGTACGGGGGGGCCTACAATGAGCAGTTCTTC.

There are many counts of this clonotype. The V call is TRBV20-1, the J call TRBJ2-3; TRBD2 agrees at 11 bases. In germline, CDR1 is DFQATT, CDR2 SNEGSKA (reference sequence). The ends lost 7 bases at V and 5 bases at J; junction bases unmatched: 11. The CDR3 covers 15 residues. As DNA, the CDR3 is TGCAGTGTCTATAGCGGGGGGGCGTTGGGAGATACGCAGTATTTT. Translated: CSVYSGGALGDTQYF.

The J gene is TRBJ2-7, the V gene TRBV20-1, with TRBD1 identical over 7 bases. Germline V lookup: CDR1 DFQATT, CDR2 SNEGSKA (reference sequence). Germline trimming cut 4 bases from V and 5 bases from J; bases unmatched to any gene: 14. CDR3 length: 15 amino acids. The CDR3 coding sequence is TGCAGTGCTAACCCCTCACTCAGACAGGGCCACGAGCAGTACTTC. Translating gives CSANPSLRQGHEQYF.

This clonotype was counted only a few times. The chain uses TRBV12-5 and TRBJ2-1, with 10 positions matching TRBD1. The CDR3 length is 14 residues. With V trimmed by 7 bases and J by 7 bases, 7 bases remained unmatched. Germline V gene sequence: CDR1 LGHNT, CDR2 FRNRAP. The CDR3 DNA reads TGTGCTAGTGAGATGACAGGGGGCCGGAATGAGCAGTTCTTC. Translated, it gives CASEMTGGRNEQFF.

In this sample, this clonotype turned up a few times. One end of the junction fails to match germline, which may point to a read error. The rearrangement joins TRBV7-9 to TRBJ2-6; D not resolved. The CDR3 loop spans 12 amino acids. Germline CDR1 SEHNR, CDR2 FQNEAQ (reference sequence). The CDR3 spells CASGFGANVLTF. The CDR3 DNA sequence: TGTGCCAGCGGCTTTGGGGCCAACGTCCTGACTTTC.

In this sample, this clonotype turned up many times. This chain uses TRBV5-1 with TRBJ1-2, with D unclear. V was cut by 0 bases and J by 0 bases, with 9 bases left in between. Germline V CDR1 and CDR2: SGHRS, YFSETQ. The CDR3 is made up of 15 amino acids. CDR3 sequence reads: CASSLDPLANYGYTF. The CDR3 DNA follows: TGCGCCAGCAGCTTGGATCCGTTAGCTAACTATGGCTACACCTTC.

There are a few counts of this clonotype. This sequence joins TRBV19 and TRBJ1-2; no definite D call. The V end lost 4 bases, the J end lost 5 bases, and 11 bases lay between the germline ends. The germline V gene has CDR1 LNHDA and CDR2 SQIVND (reference sequence). The CDR3 has 13 residues. For the CDR3, the DNA is TGTGCCAGTAGTAAGGACCCGGGTTATGGCTACACCTTC. It encodes CASSKDPGYGYTF.

The sample holds many counts of this clonotype. The chain is built from TRBV11-2 and TRBJ1-2, with a tentative D call TRBD1 (5 bases). Germline assignment: CDR1 SGHAT and CDR2 FQNNGV. Trimming removed 5 bases from V and 6 bases from J, with 19 bases in between. The CDR3 loop spans 15 amino acids. The CDR3 spells CASSPLRGRVHGYTF. The CDR3 bases are TGTGCCAGCAGCCCCCTTAGGGGTAGGGTTCATGGCTACACCTTC.

This clonotype was counted only a few times. V and J are TRBV12-3 or TRBV12-4 and TRBJ2-1, with TRBD2 identical over 8 bases. The CDR3 consists of 14 residues. Losses at the gene ends were 7 bases for V and 2 bases for J; bases not matched to a gene: 4. The CDR3 DNA follows: TGTGCCAGCAAGACTAGCGCCGCCTACAATGAGCAGTTCTTC. Its translation is CASKTSAAYNEQFF.

The rearrangement joins TRBV11-3 to TRBJ2-1, with D possibly matching TRBD2 (6 bases). CDR1 is SGHNT, CDR2 YENEEA, per germline. V shed 3 bases and J shed 6 bases, with 12 bases lying between them. The CDR3 loop spans 14 amino acids. The CDR3 DNA follows: TGTGCCAGCAGCTTGGGGGGATTTGGCAATGAGCAGTTCTTC. This sequence encodes CASSLGGFGNEQFF.

The chain is built from TRBV19 and TRBJ2-7, with D perhaps TRBD2 (6 bases). CDR1 and CDR2 (germline): LNHDA, SQIVND (reference sequence). CDR3 length: 16 amino acids. V was clipped by 5 bases and J by 0 bases, with 17 bases between them. CDR3 protein: CASSSPGLRSSYEQYF. CDR3 in DNA: TGTGCCAGTAGTTCACCGGGACTTAGGAGCTCCTACGAGCAGTACTTC.

The table lists this clonotype with many counts. V and J are TRBV4-2 and TRBJ2-2; 15 bases agree with TRBD2. The V and J ends lost 4 bases and 7 bases, in that order; junction bases with no gene match: 13. This CDR3 is built from 19 residues. Germline CDR1 and CDR2: LGHNA and YNFKEQ. The CDR3 nucleotides are TGTGCCAGCAGCCCCTGGAGGACTAGCGGGGGGGCCGTCGGCGGGGAGCTGTTTTTT. Amino acids: CASSPWRTSGGAVGGELFF.

This clonotype showed up many times. This chain joins TRBV19 and TRBJ2-2; D may be TRBD2 (5 bases). The germline CDR1 and CDR2 sequences are LNHDA and SQIVND (reference sequence). V was shortened by 2 bases and J by 4 bases, with 29 bases between the two germline ends. This CDR3 has 21 residues. Here the CDR3 reads CASSIRATPLASMSGTGELFF. Here the CDR3 DNA reads TGTGCCAGTAGTATAAGGGCAACCCCGCTAGCTTCTATGTCGGGCACCGGGGAGCTGTTTTTT.

This clonotype was found many times. The CDR3 bases are TGTGCCAGCAGCTTAGTCCGACCTGGACAGGTCAACACCGGGGAGCTGTTTTTT. It encodes CASSLVRPGQVNTGELFF. The V gene is TRBV11-2, the J gene TRBJ2-2; 7 bases map to TRBD1. Trimming cost V 1 base and J 2 bases; bases outside gene matches: 10. Germline V lookup: CDR1 SGHAT, CDR2 FQNNGV. This CDR3 contains 18 residues.

This clonotype was recorded at least ten times. This chain uses TRBV11-1 with TRBJ2-7, with TRBD1 matching 7 bases. This CDR3 region has 15 residues. Germline loops: CDR1 SGHAT, CDR2 FQDESV (reference sequence). The V gene end was trimmed by 5 bases and the J gene end by 3 bases; junction bases not matched to a gene: 10. The CDR3 DNA follows: TGTGCCAGCAGCCTTGAGGGGACAGCGAACTACGAGCAGTACTTC. Translation: CASSLEGTANYEQYF.

This clonotype was seen ten or more times. The rearrangement uses TRBV7-2 and TRBJ1-1; D ambiguous. The CDR3 runs to 13 residues. V was cut by 7 bases and J by 4 bases, with 13 bases left in between. The germline V gene has CDR1 SGHTA and CDR2 FQGNSA. CDR3 sequence (DNA): TGTGCCAGCACCCGGAACAGTGTCACTGAAGCTTTCTTT. It encodes CASTRNSVTEAFF.

At least ten counts were recorded for this clonotype. The chain combines TRBV2 with TRBJ2-7, with TRBD1 identical over 7 bases. This CDR3 is 11 amino acids long. Germline V gene data show CDR1 as SNHLY and CDR2 as FYNNEI. The V and J ends lost 5 bases and 8 bases, in that order; junction bases with no gene match: 3. The CDR3, as DNA: TGTGCCAGCAGTAAGGGACAGAAGCAGTACTTC. Its translation is CASSKGQKQYF.

This clonotype was recorded a few times. The V and J genes are TRBV7-2 and TRBJ1-1; D unclear. This CDR3 has 12 amino acids. The V end was cut by 5 bases, the J end by 7 bases, with 11 bases between. Germline loops: CDR1 SGHTA, CDR2 FQGNSA. CDR3 in DNA: TGTGCCAGCAGCCCAGCCCCAATTGAAGCTTTCTTT. Amino acid sequence: CASSPAPIEAFF.

This clonotype was seen more than once but under ten times. The rearrangement joins TRBV7-2 to TRBJ1-6; 8 bases map to TRBD1. CDR1 and CDR2 (germline): SGHTA, FQGNSA. This CDR3 is 17 amino acids long. V shed 2 bases, J shed 7 bases, and the junction held 10 bases outside the gene matches. The CDR3 sequence is CASSLYGRGRGNSPLHF. The CDR3 DNA reads as TGTGCCAGCAGCTTATACGGCAGGGGGCGCGGAAATTCACCCCTCCACTTT.

This clonotype has just a few counts. The V and J genes are TRBV6-2 or TRBV6-3 and TRBJ2-1; no clear D. The germline V and J ends were trimmed by 8 bases and 0 bases, with 20 bases remaining between them. Germline CDR1 reads MNHEY; CDR2 reads SVGEGT. CDR3 size: 17 residues. CDR3 DNA sequence: TGTGCCAGCCTACCAGGAAAGACTTCTACCTCCTACAATGAGCAGTTCTTC. This gives the protein CASLPGKTSTSYNEQFF.

At least ten counts were recorded for this clonotype. The J gene is TRBJ2-1, the V gene TRBV6-5; perhaps D is TRBD1 or TRBD2 (6 bases each). Looked up from germline, CDR1 is MNHEY and CDR2 is SVGAGI. The ends were cut back, 4 bases at V and 12 bases at J, with 16 bases in the middle. This CDR3 spans 13 amino acids. CDR3 nucleotide sequence: TGTGCCAGCAGTTGGGGGGCGGGCCGCGTGCAGTTCTTC. Translation gives CASSWGAGRVQFF.

This clonotype showed up just a few times. V usage is TRBV29-1 and J usage is TRBJ1-6; TRBD1 might be the D (5 bases). The CDR3 contains 12 residues. Germline loops: CDR1 SQVTM, CDR2 ANQGSEA. Deletions cut 6 bases from V and 7 bases from J, with 10 bases between. CDR3 coding DNA: TGCAGCGTGCGGGACGGAAATTCACCCCTCCACTTT. This codes for CSVRDGNSPLHF. Combining the CDR3 with reference TRBV29-1 and TRBJ1-6 gives the whole variable domain SAVISQKPSRDICQRGTSLTIQCQVDSQVTMMFWYRQQPGQSLTLIATANQGSEATYESGFVIDKFPISRPNLTFSTLTVSNMSPEDSSIYLCSVRDGNSPLHFGNGTRLTVT.